This TCR beta chain is drawn from a study of T cell responses to AZD1222 COVID-19 vaccine. Study-level findings and limits: Vaccination with two AZD1222 doses was followed by a rise in Spike-specific TCR breadth and depth. The donor group comprised mostly white British people and more females; the analysis possibly underestimated clonal diversity. Only 5 or 6 individuals given AZD1222 were seropositive at baseline. Unmutated variant regions reportedly attract nearly half of all spike-specific TCRs.

TCRdb's copy holds only in-frame clones and misses some; the assay was immunoSEQ multiplex PCR. The table lists about 150,000 clones, 91% of them singletons. Note on this clone: No antigen is known for it.

This CDR3 contains 14 residues. Germline V lookup: CDR1 LGHNT, CDR2 FRNRAP. The junction had 1 base not matched to a gene; V was cut back by 3 bases and J by 4 bases. V and J are TRBV12-5 and TRBJ2-1; 9 bases are shared with TRBD1. Material: peripheral blood, obtained on day 0 of AZD1222 vaccination. The sequence derives from an adult in good health. CDR3 nucleotide sequence: TGTGCTAGTGGTTTACAGGGGGCATACAATGAGCAGTTCTTC. Encoded protein: CASGLQGAYNEQFF.